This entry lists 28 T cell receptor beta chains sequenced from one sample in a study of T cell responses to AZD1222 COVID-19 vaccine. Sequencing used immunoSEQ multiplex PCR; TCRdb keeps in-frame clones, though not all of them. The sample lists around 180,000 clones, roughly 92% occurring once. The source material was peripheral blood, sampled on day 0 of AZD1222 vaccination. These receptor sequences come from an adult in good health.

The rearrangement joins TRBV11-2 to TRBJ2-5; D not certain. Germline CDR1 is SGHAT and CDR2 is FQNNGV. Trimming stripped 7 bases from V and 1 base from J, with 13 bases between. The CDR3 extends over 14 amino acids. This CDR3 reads CASTPRSGQETQYF. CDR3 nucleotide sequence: TGTGCCAGCACCCCCCGGTCGGGCCAAGAGACCCAGTACTTC.

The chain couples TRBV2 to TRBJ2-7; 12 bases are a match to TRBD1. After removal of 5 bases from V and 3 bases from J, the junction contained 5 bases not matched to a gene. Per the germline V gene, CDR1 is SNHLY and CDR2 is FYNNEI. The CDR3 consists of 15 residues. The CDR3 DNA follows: TGTGCCAGCAGTAGCCGGGACAGGGGGCACTACGAGCAGTACGTC. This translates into CASSSRDRGHYEQYV.

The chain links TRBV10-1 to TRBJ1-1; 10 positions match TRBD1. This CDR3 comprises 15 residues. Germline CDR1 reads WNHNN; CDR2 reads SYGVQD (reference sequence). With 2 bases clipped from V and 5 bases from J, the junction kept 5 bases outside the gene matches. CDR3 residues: CASSERQGALTEAFF. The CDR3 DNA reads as TGCGCCAGCAGTGAGAGACAGGGGGCTTTGACTGAAGCTTTCTTT.

This chain's CDR3 is CSVAQSNEKLFF. In DNA, the CDR3 is TGCAGCGTTGCGCAGTCTAATGAAAAACTGTTTTTT. V usage is TRBV29-1 and J usage is TRBJ1-4, with unresolved D. V was pared by 4 bases and J by 3 bases, with 6 bases between. Germline values: CDR1 SQVTM, CDR2 ANQGSEA. CDR3 length: 12 residues.

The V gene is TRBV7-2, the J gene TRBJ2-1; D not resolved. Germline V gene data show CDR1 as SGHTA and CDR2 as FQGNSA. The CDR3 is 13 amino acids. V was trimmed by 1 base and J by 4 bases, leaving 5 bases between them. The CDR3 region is CASSLEMYNEQFF. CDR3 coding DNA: TGTGCCAGCAGCTTAGAGATGTACAATGAGCAGTTCTTC.

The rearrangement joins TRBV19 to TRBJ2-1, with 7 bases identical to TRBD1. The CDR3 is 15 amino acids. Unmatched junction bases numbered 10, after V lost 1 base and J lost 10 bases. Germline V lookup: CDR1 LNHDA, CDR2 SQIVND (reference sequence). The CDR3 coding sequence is TGTGCCAGTAGTATAGGGACAGGTACCCCTAGGGAGCAGTTCTTC. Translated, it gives CASSIGTGTPREQFF. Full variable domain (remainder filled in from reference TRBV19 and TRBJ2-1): DGGITQSPKYLFRKEGQNVTLSCEQNLNHDAMYWYRQDPGQGLRLIYYSQIVNDFQKGDIAEGYSVSREKKESFPLTVTSAQKNPTAFYLCASSIGTGTPREQFFGPGTRLTVL.

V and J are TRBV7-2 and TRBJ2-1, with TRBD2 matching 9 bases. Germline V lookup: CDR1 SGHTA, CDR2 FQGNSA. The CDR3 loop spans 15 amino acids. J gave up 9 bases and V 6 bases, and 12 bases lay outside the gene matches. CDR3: CASRDSGGNLGEQFF. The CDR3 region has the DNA TGTGCCAGCAGGGATAGCGGGGGTAACTTGGGTGAGCAGTTCTTC.

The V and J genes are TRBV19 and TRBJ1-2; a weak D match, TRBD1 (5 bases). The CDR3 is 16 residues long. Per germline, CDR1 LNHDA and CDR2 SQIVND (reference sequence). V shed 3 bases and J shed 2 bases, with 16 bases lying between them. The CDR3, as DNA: TGTGCCAGTAGTATCCCCCTGGGACGCGTAAACTATGGCTACACCTTC. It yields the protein CASSIPLGRVNYGYTF.

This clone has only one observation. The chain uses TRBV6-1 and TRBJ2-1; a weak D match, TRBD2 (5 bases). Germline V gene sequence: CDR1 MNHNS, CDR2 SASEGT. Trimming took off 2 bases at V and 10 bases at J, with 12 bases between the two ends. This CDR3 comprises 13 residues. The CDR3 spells CASSEQGTGEQFF. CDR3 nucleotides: TGTGCCAGCAGTGAACAAGGTACGGGGGAGCAGTTCTTC.

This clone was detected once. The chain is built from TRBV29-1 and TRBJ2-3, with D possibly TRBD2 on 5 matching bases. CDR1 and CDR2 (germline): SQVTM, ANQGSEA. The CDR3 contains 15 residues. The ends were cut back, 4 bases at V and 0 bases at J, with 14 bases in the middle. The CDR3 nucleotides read TGCAGCGTTGGGCTGCGGGCTTCTAGCACAGATACGCAGTATTTT. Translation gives CSVGLRASSTDTQYF.

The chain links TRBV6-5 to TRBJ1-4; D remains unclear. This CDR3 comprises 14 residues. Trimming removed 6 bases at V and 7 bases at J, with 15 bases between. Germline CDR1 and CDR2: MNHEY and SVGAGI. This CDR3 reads CASSLTWAREKLFF. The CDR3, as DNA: TGTGCCAGCAGCTTGACATGGGCTCGTGAAAAACTGTTTTTT.

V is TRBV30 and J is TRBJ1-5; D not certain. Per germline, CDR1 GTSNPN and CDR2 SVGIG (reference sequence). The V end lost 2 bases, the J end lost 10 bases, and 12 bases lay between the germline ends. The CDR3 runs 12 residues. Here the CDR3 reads CAWSSGPEPQHF. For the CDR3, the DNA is TGTGCCTGGAGTTCTGGACCGGAACCCCAGCATTTT.

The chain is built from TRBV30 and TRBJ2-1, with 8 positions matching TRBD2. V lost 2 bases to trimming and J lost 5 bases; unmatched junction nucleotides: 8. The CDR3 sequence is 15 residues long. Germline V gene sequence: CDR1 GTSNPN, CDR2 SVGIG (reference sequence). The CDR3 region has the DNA TGTGCCTGGAGTCACCCGGGGGGGCTCCACAATGAGCAGTTCTTC. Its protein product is CAWSHPGGLHNEQFF.

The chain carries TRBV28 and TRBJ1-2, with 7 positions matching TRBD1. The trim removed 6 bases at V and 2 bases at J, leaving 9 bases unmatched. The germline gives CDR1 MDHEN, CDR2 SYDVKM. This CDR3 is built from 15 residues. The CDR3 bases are TGTGCCAGCAGCAGCCTCGACAGGGAGAACTATGGCTACACCTTC. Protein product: CASSSLDRENYGYTF.

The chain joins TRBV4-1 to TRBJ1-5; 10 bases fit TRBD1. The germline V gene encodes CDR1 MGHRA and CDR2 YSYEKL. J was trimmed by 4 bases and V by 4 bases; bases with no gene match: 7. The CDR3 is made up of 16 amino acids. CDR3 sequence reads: CASSLGTGAWNQPQHF. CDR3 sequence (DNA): TGCGCCAGCAGCCTCGGGACAGGGGCCTGGAATCAGCCCCAGCATTTT.

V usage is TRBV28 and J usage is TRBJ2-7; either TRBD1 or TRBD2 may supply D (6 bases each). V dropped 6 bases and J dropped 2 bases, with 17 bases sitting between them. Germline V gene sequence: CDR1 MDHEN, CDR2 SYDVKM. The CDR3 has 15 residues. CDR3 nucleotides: TGTGCCAGCAGCGCTGGAGGGCAGGGGACCTACGAGCAGTACTTC. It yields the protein CASSAGGQGTYEQYF. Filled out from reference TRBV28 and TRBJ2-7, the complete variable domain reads DVKVTQSSRYLVKRTGEKVFLECVQDMDHENMFWYRQDPGLGLRLIYFSYDVKMKEKGDIPEGYSVSREKKERFSLILESASTNQTSMYLCASSAGGQGTYEQYFGPGTRLTVT.

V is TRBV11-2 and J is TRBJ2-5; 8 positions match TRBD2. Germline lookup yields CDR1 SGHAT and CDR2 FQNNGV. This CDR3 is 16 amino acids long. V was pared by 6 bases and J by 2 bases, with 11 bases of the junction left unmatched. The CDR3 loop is CASRPAGGAPQETQYF. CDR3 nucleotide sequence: TGTGCCAGCAGACCTGCGGGGGGCGCCCCGCAAGAGACCCAGTACTTC.

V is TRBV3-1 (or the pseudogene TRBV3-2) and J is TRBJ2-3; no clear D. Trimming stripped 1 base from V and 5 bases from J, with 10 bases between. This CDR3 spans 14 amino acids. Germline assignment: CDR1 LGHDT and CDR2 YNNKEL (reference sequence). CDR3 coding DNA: TGTGCCAGCAGCCAAGGGCGACCCATAGATACGCAGTATTTT. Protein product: CASSQGRPIDTQYF.

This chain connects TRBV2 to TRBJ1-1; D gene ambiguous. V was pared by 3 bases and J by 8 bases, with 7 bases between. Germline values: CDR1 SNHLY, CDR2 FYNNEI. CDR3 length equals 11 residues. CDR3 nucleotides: TGTGCCAGCAGTGATTCGGTCGAAGCTTTCTTT. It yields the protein CASSDSVEAFF.

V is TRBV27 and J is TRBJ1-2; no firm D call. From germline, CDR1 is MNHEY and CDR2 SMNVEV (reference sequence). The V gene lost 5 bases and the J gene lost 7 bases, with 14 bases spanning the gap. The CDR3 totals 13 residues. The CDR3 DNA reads TGTGCCAGCAGTCCGCGGTGGGCGGGTGGCTACACCTTC. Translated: CASSPRWAGGYTF.

The DNA of the CDR3 is TGTGCCAGCAGCCAAGATCCCGGCGGGGCGAACACCGGGGAGCTGTTTTTT. This translates into CASSQDPGGANTGELFF. This chain connects TRBV3-1 (or the pseudogene TRBV3-2) to TRBJ2-2, with a possible D match to TRBD2 (6 bases). The CDR3 has 17 residues. V dropped 0 bases and J dropped 0 bases, with 11 bases sitting between them. CDR1 and CDR2 (germline): LGHDT, YNNKEL (reference sequence).

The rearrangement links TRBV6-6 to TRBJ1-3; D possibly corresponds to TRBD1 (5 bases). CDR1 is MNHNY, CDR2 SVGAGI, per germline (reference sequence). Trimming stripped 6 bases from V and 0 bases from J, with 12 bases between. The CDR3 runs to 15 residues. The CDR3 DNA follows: TGTGCCAGCAGGGCCGGGACCTACTCTGGAAACACCATATATTTT. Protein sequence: CASRAGTYSGNTIYF.

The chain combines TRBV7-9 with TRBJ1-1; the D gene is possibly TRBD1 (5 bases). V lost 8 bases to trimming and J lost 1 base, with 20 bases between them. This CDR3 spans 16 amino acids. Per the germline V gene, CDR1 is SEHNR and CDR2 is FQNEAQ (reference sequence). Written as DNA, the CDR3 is TGTGCCAGCGGGTCGGCGCTCAGGGTTTCGAACACTGAAGCTTTCTTT. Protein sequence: CASGSALRVSNTEAFF.

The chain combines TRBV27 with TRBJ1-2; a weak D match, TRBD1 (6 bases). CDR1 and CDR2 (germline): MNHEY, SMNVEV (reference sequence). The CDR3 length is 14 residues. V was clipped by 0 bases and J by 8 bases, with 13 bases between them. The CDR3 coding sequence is TGTGCCAGCAGTTTATCGGGACATCTGCAGGGCTACACCTTC. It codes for CASSLSGHLQGYTF.

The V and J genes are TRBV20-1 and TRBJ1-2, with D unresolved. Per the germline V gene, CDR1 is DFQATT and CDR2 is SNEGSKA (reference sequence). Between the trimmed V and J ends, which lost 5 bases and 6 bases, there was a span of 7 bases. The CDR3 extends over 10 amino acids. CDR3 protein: CSAGRDGYTF. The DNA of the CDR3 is TGCAGTGCTGGCCGTGATGGCTACACCTTC.

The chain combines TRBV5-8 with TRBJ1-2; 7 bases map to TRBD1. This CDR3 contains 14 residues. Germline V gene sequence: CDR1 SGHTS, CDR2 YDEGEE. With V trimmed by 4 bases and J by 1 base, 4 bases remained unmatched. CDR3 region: CASSGTAVNYGYTF. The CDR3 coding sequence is TGTGCCAGCAGCGGGACAGCAGTTAACTATGGCTACACCTTC.

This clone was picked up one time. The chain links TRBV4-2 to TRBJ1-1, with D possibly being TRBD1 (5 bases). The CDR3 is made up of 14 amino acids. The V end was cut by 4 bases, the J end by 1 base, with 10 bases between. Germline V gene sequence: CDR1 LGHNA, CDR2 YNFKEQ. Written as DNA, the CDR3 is TGTGCCAGCAGCCCAGAAGGGGCGAACACTGAAGCTTTCTTT. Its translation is CASSPEGANTEAFF.

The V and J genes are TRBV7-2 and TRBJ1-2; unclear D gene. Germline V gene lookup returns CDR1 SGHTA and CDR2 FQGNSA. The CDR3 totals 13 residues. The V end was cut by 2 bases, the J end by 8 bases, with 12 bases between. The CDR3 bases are TGTGCCAGCAGCTTAAGAAGGGAGGACGGCTACACCTTC. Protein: CASSLRREDGYTF.